The clone carrying this TCR beta chain was counted once. This sample was taken from a study of tumor-infiltrating lymphocytes in localized non-small cell lung cancer. TCRdb's copy holds only in-frame clones and misses some; the assay was immunoSEQ multiplex PCR. The repertoire has 10,000 or so clones, under 80% of them found once; the top ten carry about 18%. Trimming left V 2 bases short and J 0 bases short, with 11 bases between. This CDR3 contains 16 residues. Germline CDR1 is MNHEY and CDR2 is SMNVEV (reference sequence). The chain carries TRBV27 and TRBJ1-3; D ambiguous. The sequenced sample consisted of uninvolved lung tissue not adjacent to the tumor. The TCR comes from a human donor with non-small cell lung cancer. The CDR3 spells CASSLTGVGSGNTIYF. The CDR3 DNA sequence: TGTGCCAGCAGTTTAACTGGCGTAGGCTCTGGAAACACCATATATTTT.